These 15 T cell receptor beta chains came from one sample sequenced in a study of Ad26.COV2.S vaccination and SARS-CoV-2 variants. Libraries were prepared by immunoSEQ multiplex PCR; TCRdb keeps only in-frame clonotypes and omits some of them. Seen here are 400,000 to 500,000 clones, around nine tenths observed once, and the top ten hold approximately 4%. Treatment denoted: some 20 received Ad26.COV2.S at low or high dose, single or two shots; about five received placebo; per-sample allocation not given. Samples analyzed were those drawn on day 63 after the first vaccine or placebo injection. Source: peripheral blood, taken in a trial of Ad26.COV2.S vaccine versus placebo. These receptor sequences come from a person aged 18-65 years who received the Ad26.COV2.S COVID-19 vaccine or a placebo.

As DNA, the CDR3 is TGTGCCACCCGAAAGGTACAGGGCTCCTACGAGCAGTACTTC. Residues: CATRKVQGSYEQYF. The chain joins TRBV2 to TRBJ2-7; D is possibly TRBD1 (6 bases). CDR3 length: 14 residues. Per germline, CDR1 SNHLY and CDR2 FYNNEI. V was cut by 10 bases and J by 0 bases, with 16 bases left in between.

The rearrangement uses TRBV5-1 and TRBJ2-5, with TRBD1 matching over 9 bases. Per the germline V gene, CDR1 is SGHRS and CDR2 is YFSETQ. This CDR3 region has 15 residues. J gave up 5 bases and V 0 bases, and 5 bases lay outside the gene matches. The CDR3 loop reads CASSLEDRGWETQYF. CDR3 sequence (DNA): TGCGCCAGCAGCTTGGAGGACAGGGGCTGGGAGACCCAGTACTTC.

The chain combines TRBV6-6 with TRBJ2-3, with 8 bases fitting TRBD2. CDR1 and CDR2 (germline): MNHNY, SVGAGI (reference sequence). The trim removed 2 bases at V and 2 bases at J, leaving 6 bases unmatched. This CDR3 contains 16 residues. The DNA of the CDR3 is TGTGCCAGCAGTTACCGGCCGGGGGGGCCCACAGATACGCAGTATTTT. It is translated as CASSYRPGGPTDTQYF.

This chain connects TRBV7-2 to TRBJ1-2; possibly TRBD1 for D (6 bases). Trimming pared 5 bases from V and 2 bases from J, leaving 15 bases between. The germline gives CDR1 SGHTA, CDR2 FQGNSA. The CDR3 totals 15 residues. Written as DNA, the CDR3 is TGTGCCAGCAGCCCCTCCGGGGGCAGAAACTATGGCTACACCTTC. It codes for CASSPSGGRNYGYTF.

The CDR3 spells CASSFGVDEQYF. Here the CDR3 DNA reads TGTGCCAGCAGCTTTGGGGTTGACGAGCAGTACTTC. The chain joins TRBV11-2 to TRBJ2-7; D unclear. The V gene lost 3 bases and the J gene lost 5 bases, with 8 bases spanning the gap. CDR1 is SGHAT, CDR2 FQNNGV, per germline. The CDR3 contains 12 residues.

The chain has TRBV11-3 and TRBJ2-3; D not certain. The CDR3 sequence is 18 residues long. Germline V CDR1 and CDR2: SGHNT, YENEEA. Between the trimmed V and J ends, which lost 1 base and 0 bases, there was a span of 17 bases. This CDR3 reads CASSLGLKTDISTDTQYF. The CDR3 DNA sequence: TGTGCCAGCAGCTTAGGGCTTAAAACTGACATCAGCACAGATACGCAGTATTTT.

The chain uses TRBV6-2 or TRBV6-3 and TRBJ2-5, with TRBD2 identical over 12 bases. V was pared by 3 bases and J by 0 bases, with 2 bases of the junction left unmatched. This CDR3 comprises 16 residues. In germline, CDR1 is MNHEY, CDR2 SVGEGT. CDR3 nucleotides: TGTGCCAGCAGTTATCTAGCGGGGGGGTACCAAGAGACCCAGTACTTC. Its protein product is CASSYLAGGYQETQYF.

This clone was seen a handful of times. This chain connects TRBV7-2 to TRBJ2-7, with unresolved D. Germline assignment: CDR1 SGHTA and CDR2 FQGNSA. Trimming cost V 2 bases and J 3 bases, with 8 bases left between them. This CDR3 has 13 amino acids. The CDR3 nucleotides are TGTGCCAGCAGCTTATTGGAGATCTACGAGCAGTACTTC. It translates to CASSLLEIYEQYF.

This clone was observed once. The rearrangement links TRBV5-4 to TRBJ2-3; no reliable D call. Germline V gives CDR1 SGHNT, CDR2 YYREEE (reference sequence). The CDR3 has 14 residues. V dropped 2 bases and J dropped 4 bases, with 11 bases sitting between them. The CDR3 DNA reads as TGTGCCAGCAGCTTAACGGTATCCCCAGATACGCAGTATTTT. This translates into CASSLTVSPDTQYF.

In its sample, this clone was seen once. V and J are TRBV12-3 or TRBV12-4 and TRBJ2-1; possibly TRBD1 or TRBD2 for D (5 bases each). This CDR3 contains 13 residues. V gave up 7 bases and J gave up 3 bases, with 10 bases separating them. The CDR3 sequence: CASTRDHYNEQFF. CDR3 in DNA: TGTGCCAGCACCCGGGACCACTACAATGAGCAGTTCTTC.

The chain employs TRBV6-2 or TRBV6-3 and TRBJ2-5, with 12 bases aligning to TRBD2. The CDR3 has 16 amino acids. V gave up 5 bases and J gave up 1 base; unmatched junction bases: 5. Germline V gene sequence: CDR1 MNHEY, CDR2 SVGEGT. CDR3 loop: CASSRRLAGVQETQYF. CDR3 bases: TGTGCCAGCAGTCGAAGACTAGCGGGGGTCCAAGAGACCCAGTACTTC.

About this clone: At one boundary the junction diverges from the germline segment, which might be a read error. The rearrangement links TRBV12-3 or TRBV12-4 to TRBJ1-2; D call uncertain. The CDR3 extends over 13 amino acids. CDR3 bases: TGTGTCAGCAGCGGTAGGGTTTTCTATGGCTACACCTTC. Amino acids: CVSSGRVFYGYTF.

The rearrangement links TRBV11-2 to TRBJ2-2; D is uncertain. Germline assignment: CDR1 SGHAT and CDR2 FQNNGV. The CDR3 runs 14 residues. Trimming took 1 base from V and 3 from J, leaving 6 bases between them. The CDR3 loop is CASSLAQHTGELFF. The CDR3 DNA reads TGTGCCAGCAGCTTAGCGCAGCACACCGGGGAGCTGTTTTTT. Full variable domain (missing parts from reference TRBV11-2 and TRBJ2-2): EAGVAQSPRYKIIEKRQSVAFWCNPISGHATLYWYQQILGQGPKLLIQFQNNGVVDDSQLPKDRFSAERLKGVDSTLKIQPAKLEDSAVYLCASSLAQHTGELFFGEGSRLTVL.

This clone was seen just once. The CDR3 is CASSPSLGRPNEKLFF. The CDR3 coding sequence is TGTGCCAGCAGCCCAAGCCTGGGCAGGCCGAATGAAAAACTGTTTTTT. The chain links TRBV5-5 to TRBJ1-4; D gene unclear. Germline V gives CDR1 SGHKS, CDR2 YYEKEE (reference sequence). This CDR3 region has 16 residues. Deletions cut 4 bases from V and 5 bases from J, with 18 bases between.

This rearrangement joins TRBV6-5 to TRBJ1-5; D gene unclear. The CDR3 runs 12 residues. V gave up 5 bases and J gave up 15 bases, with 17 bases separating them. Germline CDR1 MNHEY, CDR2 SVGAGI. Here the CDR3 DNA reads TGTGCCAGCAGTCCTCCCGATTCCAGCCGGCATTTT. This gives the protein CASSPPDSSRHF.